Listed below are T cell receptor beta chains from one sample, sequenced in a study of blood T cell repertoires in COVID-19. Sequenced by immunoSEQ multiplex PCR; TCRdb stores in-frame clones only, minus some. The sample holds about 260,000 clones, under 95% seen once. Material for sequencing was PBMCs or T cells enriched from blood (not recorded which). These receptors were taken from a man between 40 and 49 years old who had been exposed to COVID-19. CDR3s include the opening cysteine and the closing phenylalanine or tryptophan. A D gene is named only where the DNA matches it firmly. Clone size, where shown, is once, few, many, or a class for clones that have expanded.

abundance: NA; j_gene: TRBJ1-1; d_gene: TRBD1; v_gene: TRBV14; CDR3nt: TGTGCCAGCAGCCAAGATCAGGGGGTATTGGACACTGAAGCTTTCTTT; CDR3aa: CASSQDQGVLDTEAFF
abundance: NA; j_gene: TRBJ2-7; d_gene: TRBD2; v_gene: TRBV5-1; CDR3nt: TGCGCCAGCAGCGCCGGGACTAGCGGGAACTACGAGCAGTACTTC; CDR3aa: CASSAGTSGNYEQYF
abundance: NA; j_gene: TRBJ2-1; d_gene: TRBD2; v_gene: TRBV10-3; CDR3nt: TGTGCCACCTCTCAAGCTAGCGGTTACAATGAGCAGTTCTTC; CDR3aa: CATSQASGYNEQFF
abundance: once; j_gene: TRBJ1-4; d_gene: TRBD1; v_gene: TRBV3-1/TRBV3-2; CDR3nt: TGTGCCAGCAGCACAAGGACAGGGAGTGAAAAACTGTTTTTT; CDR3aa: CASSTRTGSEKLFF
abundance: NA; j_gene: TRBJ1-4; d_gene: NA; v_gene: TRBV30; CDR3nt: TGTGCCTGGAGTGTAGGGGCGGTAGCTAATGAAAAACTGTTTTTT; CDR3aa: CAWSVGAVANEKLFF
abundance: NA; j_gene: TRBJ2-1; d_gene: NA; v_gene: TRBV6-4; CDR3nt: TGTGCCAGCAGTGTAACCGGGGACTCCTACAATGAGCAGTTCTTC; CDR3aa: CASSVTGDSYNEQFF
abundance: NA; j_gene: TRBJ2-3; d_gene: NA; v_gene: TRBV6-5; CDR3nt: TGTGCCAGCAGTTACAGAGCGGTTGGTACAGATACGCAGTATTTT; CDR3aa: CASSYRAVGTDTQYF
abundance: NA; j_gene: TRBJ2-3; d_gene: TRBD2; v_gene: TRBV5-4; CDR3nt: TGTGCCAGCAGCTTAGCGGGAGGGCCCCCAGATACGCAGTATTTT; CDR3aa: CASSLAGGPPDTQYF
abundance: NA; j_gene: TRBJ1-1; d_gene: NA; v_gene: TRBV19; CDR3nt: TGTGCCAGTAGTATAAGTCCCGATACAGGTGGCACTGAAGCTTTCTTT; CDR3aa: CASSISPDTGGTEAFF
abundance: NA; j_gene: TRBJ1-1; d_gene: NA; v_gene: TRBV7-9; CDR3nt: TGTGCCAGCAGCTCCGAGACAGGTTACAACACTGAAGCTTTCTTT; CDR3aa: CASSSETGYNTEAFF
abundance: NA; j_gene: TRBJ1-2; d_gene: NA; v_gene: TRBV3-1/TRBV3-2; CDR3nt: TGTGCCAGCAGCCAACAGGGCGGCTATGGCTACACCTTC; CDR3aa: CASSQQGGYGYTF
abundance: NA; j_gene: TRBJ2-1; d_gene: TRBD2; v_gene: TRBV4-3; CDR3nt: TGCGCCAGCAGCCAGAGCGGACTAGCCAGCGATGAGCAGTTCTTC; CDR3aa: CASSQSGLASDEQFF
abundance: few; j_gene: TRBJ1-2; d_gene: TRBD1; v_gene: TRBV7-9; CDR3nt: TGTGCCAGCAGCACACAGGGGAGACCTAACTATGGCTACACCTTC; CDR3aa: CASSTQGRPNYGYTF
abundance: NA; j_gene: TRBJ2-1; d_gene: NA; v_gene: TRBV10-3; CDR3nt: TGTGCCATCAGTGAGTCTCTGGCTAATGAGCAGTTCTTC; CDR3aa: CAISESLANEQFF
abundance: NA; j_gene: TRBJ2-7; d_gene: TRBD1; v_gene: TRBV6-2/TRBV6-3; CDR3nt: TGTGCCAGCAGCAGTCGGACAGGGGGCCCCTACGAGCAGTACTTC; CDR3aa: CASSSRTGGPYEQYF
abundance: NA; j_gene: TRBJ1-1; d_gene: NA; v_gene: TRBV7-9; CDR3nt: TGTGCCAGCAGCCGCCCGGGACAACTGAACACTGAAGCTTTCTTT; CDR3aa: CASSRPGQLNTEAFF
abundance: NA; j_gene: TRBJ1-5; d_gene: TRBD1; v_gene: TRBV28; CDR3nt: TGTGCCAGCAGGAAGACAGGGGGTTCCTATCAGCCCCAGCATTTT; CDR3aa: CASRKTGGSYQPQHF
abundance: NA; j_gene: TRBJ1-3; d_gene: TRBD1; v_gene: TRBV28; CDR3nt: TGTGCCAGCAGCCTTAGGACAGGGACTGGAAACACCATATATTTT; CDR3aa: CASSLRTGTGNTIYF
abundance: NA; j_gene: TRBJ2-3; d_gene: NA; v_gene: TRBV30; CDR3nt: TGTGCCTGTAGCGTTGGGCCCACAGATACGCAGTATTTT; CDR3aa: CACSVGPTDTQYF
abundance: NA; j_gene: TRBJ1-1; d_gene: NA; v_gene: TRBV5-1; CDR3nt: TGCGCCAGCAGCTTGGCGTCAGTTAACACTGAAGCTTTCTTT; CDR3aa: CASSLASVNTEAFF
abundance: NA; j_gene: TRBJ1-1; d_gene: NA; v_gene: TRBV30; CDR3nt: TGTGCCTGGAGCCACAGGAACACTGAAGCTTTCTTT; CDR3aa: CAWSHRNTEAFF
abundance: NA; j_gene: TRBJ1-3; d_gene: NA; v_gene: TRBV27; CDR3nt: TGTGCCAGCAGACTGACAGCCGCCCTTTCTGGAAACACCATATATTTT; CDR3aa: CASRLTAALSGNTIYF
abundance: NA; j_gene: TRBJ2-2; d_gene: NA; v_gene: TRBV7-6; CDR3nt: TGTGCCAGCAGCTTAGTGTCTCAGGGTAGTAACGGGGAGCTGTTTTTT; CDR3aa: CASSLVSQGSNGELFF
abundance: NA; j_gene: TRBJ1-5; d_gene: NA; v_gene: TRBV28; CDR3nt: TGTGCCAGCAGTTTAACCCCCTATGGGGGGGCCCTAGATCAGCCCCAGCATTTT; CDR3aa: CASSLTPYGGALDQPQHF
abundance: NA; j_gene: TRBJ2-1; d_gene: TRBD2; v_gene: TRBV19; CDR3nt: TGTGCCAGTAGTACTTGGACTAGCGGGAGGAACAATGAGCAGTTCTTC; CDR3aa: CASSTWTSGRNNEQFF
abundance: NA; j_gene: TRBJ2-7; d_gene: TRBD1; v_gene: TRBV10-2; CDR3nt: TGCGCCAGCAGCGACAGGGGGGCCTACGAGCAGTACTTC; CDR3aa: CASSDRGAYEQYF
abundance: NA; j_gene: TRBJ2-5; d_gene: TRBD1; v_gene: TRBV7-2; CDR3nt: TGTGCCAGCAGGACCGTCAGGGGGCCCCAAGAGACCCAGTACTTC; CDR3aa: CASRTVRGPQETQYF
abundance: NA; j_gene: TRBJ2-1; d_gene: NA; v_gene: TRBV6-2/TRBV6-3; CDR3nt: TGTGCCAGCAGTCTAGTTTCCGATGAGCAGTTCTTC; CDR3aa: CASSLVSDEQFF
abundance: NA; j_gene: TRBJ2-7; d_gene: TRBD1; v_gene: TRBV3-1/TRBV3-2; CDR3nt: TGTGCCAGCAGCCAGTCCGGGACAGGGGACGAGCAGTACTTC; CDR3aa: CASSQSGTGDEQYF
abundance: NA; j_gene: TRBJ2-7; d_gene: NA; v_gene: TRBV7-9; CDR3nt: TGTGCCAGCAGCTTACAGCAGGGATACGAGCAGTACTTC; CDR3aa: CASSLQQGYEQYF
abundance: NA; j_gene: TRBJ1-1; d_gene: TRBD1; v_gene: TRBV10-3; CDR3nt: TGTGCCATCAGTACAGGGGGCGGAAACACTGAAGCTTTCTTT; CDR3aa: CAISTGGGNTEAFF
abundance: NA; j_gene: TRBJ1-5; d_gene: NA; v_gene: TRBV28; CDR3nt: TGTGCCTCAAGGAGGGGCAGTCAGCCCCAGCATTTT; CDR3aa: CASRRGSQPQHF
abundance: NA; j_gene: TRBJ2-2; d_gene: TRBD1; v_gene: TRBV7-3; CDR3nt: TGTGCCAGCAGCTCCCCCCCCCACTCGGACGACAGGGGGCTGAACACCGGGGAGCTGTTTTTT; CDR3aa: CASSSPPHSDDRGLNTGELFF
abundance: NA; j_gene: TRBJ1-4; d_gene: TRBD1; v_gene: TRBV4-3; CDR3nt: TGCGCCAGCAGTTCAACAGGGGTCCGCCCCGTAAAACTGTTTTTT; CDR3aa: CASSSTGVRPVKLFF
abundance: NA; j_gene: TRBJ1-6; d_gene: NA; v_gene: TRBV30; CDR3nt: TGTGCCTGGAGTGTCAGGGTTACGTATAATTCACCCCTCCACTTT; CDR3aa: CAWSVRVTYNSPLHF
abundance: NA; j_gene: TRBJ1-1; d_gene: NA; v_gene: TRBV30; CDR3nt: TGTGCCTGGAGTGCCCTCGTTGAAGCTTTCTTT; CDR3aa: CAWSALVEAFF
abundance: NA; j_gene: TRBJ2-7; d_gene: NA; v_gene: TRBV27; CDR3nt: TGTGCCAGCAGCATTGGGAGTGCCTACGAGCAGTACTTC; CDR3aa: CASSIGSAYEQYF